A single sample gave rise to the 19 T cell receptor beta chains below, sequenced in a study of T-cell memory formation after mild COVID-19. TCRdb itself ran the 5' RACE reads through MiXCR, one entry per CDR3 protein. The table shows 400,000 to 450,000 distinct CDR3 sequences, with more than 15% occurring only once. Sequenced: PBMCs or a T cell subset sorted from them (not recorded which). These receptors all come from a young man who had mild COVID-19 (a few samples of this study predate the infection). Cell type and time point are not known.

A few counts support this clonotype. The chain has TRBV9 and TRBJ2-3; TRBD1 matches 7 bases. The ends lost 0 bases at V and 3 bases at J; junction bases unmatched: 7. This CDR3 spans 16 amino acids. Germline V gene data show CDR1 as SGDLS and CDR2 as YYNGEE. The CDR3 protein is CASSVEGGRRTDTQYF. The CDR3 nucleotides read TGTGCCAGCAGCGTAGAAGGGGGCAGGAGGACAGATACGCAGTATTTT.

A few counts support this clonotype. The rearrangement links TRBV28 to TRBJ1-5; D is possibly TRBD1 (6 bases). This CDR3 spans 15 amino acids. Germline V gene sequence: CDR1 MDHEN, CDR2 SYDVKM. Trimming pared 2 bases from V and 3 bases from J, leaving 11 bases between. The CDR3 DNA follows: TGTGCCAGCAGTTTACCGCAGGGGCACAATCAGCCCCAGCATTTT. This gives the protein CASSLPQGHNQPQHF.

The chain employs TRBV4-1 and TRBJ2-4; the D gene is possibly TRBD1 (6 bases). The CDR3 spans 14 residues. V was pared by 3 bases and J by 10 bases, with 16 bases between. CDR1 is MGHRA and CDR2 is YSYEKL in the germline V gene. The CDR3: CASSHLDSPNIQYF. The CDR3 nucleotides read TGCGCCAGCAGCCATTTGGACAGCCCGAATATTCAGTACTTC.

This clonotype has only a few counts. The chain employs TRBV4-1 and TRBJ1-4; D gene uncertain. V was clipped by 6 bases and J by 5 bases, with 7 bases between them. This CDR3 spans 12 amino acids. Germline values: CDR1 MGHRA, CDR2 YSYEKL. Here the CDR3 DNA reads TGCGCCAGCAGTAGGAGGAATGAAAAACTGTTTTTT. Translated: CASSRRNEKLFF.

Here the CDR3 reads CASRSSRMGTEAFF. CDR3 bases: TGTGCCAGCAGGTCTAGCCGGATGGGCACTGAAGCTTTCTTT. The rearrangement uses TRBV11-2 and TRBJ1-1, with no clear D. Trimming pared 6 bases from V and 4 bases from J, leaving 15 bases between. CDR1 is SGHAT and CDR2 is FQNNGV in the germline V gene. This CDR3 contains 14 residues.

The rearrangement uses TRBV9 and TRBJ2-1, with D uncertain. Trimming stripped 4 bases from V and 2 bases from J, with 10 bases between. From germline, CDR1 is SGDLS and CDR2 YYNGEE. This CDR3 is 14 amino acids long. The CDR3 protein is CASSPEAAYNEQFF. The CDR3, as DNA: TGTGCCAGCAGCCCCGAGGCTGCCTACAATGAGCAGTTCTTC.

The CDR3 sequence is CASSQDGTSQETQYF. CDR3 coding DNA: TGCGCCAGCAGCCAAGATGGGACTAGCCAAGAGACCCAGTACTTC. The chain combines TRBV4-3 with TRBJ2-5; 8 bases match TRBD2. Germline V CDR1 and CDR2: LGHNA, YSLEER. The V segment lost 0 bases and the J segment 1 base; nucleotides outside the gene matches: 1. The CDR3 has 15 residues.

This clonotype was counted a few times. The rearrangement uses TRBV20-1 and TRBJ2-1; 10 positions agree with TRBD2. Unmatched junction bases numbered 6, after V lost 6 bases and J lost 4 bases. The germline V gene has CDR1 DFQATT and CDR2 SNEGSKA (reference sequence). The CDR3 has 14 amino acids. The CDR3, as DNA: TGCAGTGCGCGAGTAGCGGGAGGTTACAATGAGCAGTTCTTC. Its protein is CSARVAGGYNEQFF.

The chain carries TRBV5-6 and TRBJ2-7; D is ambiguous. Per germline, CDR1 SGHDT and CDR2 YYEEEE. V was cut by 2 bases and J by 5 bases, with 8 bases left in between. The CDR3 sequence is 12 residues long. The chain's CDR3 is CASSFSWNEQYF. CDR3 nucleotide sequence: TGTGCCAGCAGCTTTTCATGGAACGAGCAGTACTTC.

The chain is built from TRBV28 and TRBJ1-2; 9 nucleotides agree with TRBD1. Germline V gives CDR1 MDHEN, CDR2 SYDVKM. This CDR3 has 13 amino acids. DNA of the CDR3: TGTGCTCTAGGGACAGGGTTTTTGGATGGCTACACCTTC. This codes for CALGTGFLDGYTF.

The chain has TRBV27 and TRBJ1-3; 8 bases fit TRBD1. Germline CDR1 is MNHEY and CDR2 is SMNVEV (reference sequence). V gave up 6 bases and J gave up 2 bases; unmatched junction bases: 3. CDR3 length: 14 amino acids. CDR3 DNA: TGTGCCAGCAGGCAACAGGGGGCTGGAAACACCATATATTTT. Translating gives CASRQQGAGNTIYF.

J is TRBJ1-5 and V is TRBV6-2 or TRBV6-3; D is perhaps TRBD1 (5 bases). Per germline, CDR1 MNHEY and CDR2 SVGEGT. V was pared by 2 bases and J by 4 bases, with 15 bases between. This CDR3 contains 16 residues. For the CDR3, the DNA is TGTGCCAGCAGTTACGGGACCGGGGGTAGGAATCAGCCCCAGCATTTT. Translated: CASSYGTGGRNQPQHF.

The V gene is TRBV6-5, the J gene TRBJ1-2; D possibly corresponds to TRBD1 (5 bases). Trimming removed 5 bases at V and 5 bases at J, with 12 bases between. The CDR3 sequence is 13 residues long. Germline V gene sequence: CDR1 MNHEY, CDR2 SVGAGI. The CDR3 loop reads CASSGPQGYGYTF. The CDR3 DNA is TGTGCCAGCAGTGGACCCCAGGGTTATGGCTACACCTTC.

This clonotype was counted between two and nine times. V is TRBV4-1 and J is TRBJ2-3, with 10 nucleotides matching TRBD2. The CDR3 spans 16 residues. CDR1 MGHRA and CDR2 YSYEKL come from the germline V gene. The V and J ends lost 0 bases and 10 bases, in that order; junction bases with no gene match: 10. CDR3 DNA: TGCGCCAGCAGCCAAGAAGCGGGGGGGCCTTCTCTGGCGCAGTATTTT. Its translation is CASSQEAGGPSLAQYF.

This clonotype was found once. V is TRBV2 and J is TRBJ1-1; a possible D gene is TRBD1 (6 bases). The CDR3 contains 14 residues. The germline V and J ends were trimmed by 5 bases and 3 bases, with 13 bases remaining between them. CDR1 is SNHLY and CDR2 is FYNNEI in the germline V gene. CDR3 sequence reads: CASSSHEGDTEAFF. The DNA of the CDR3 is TGTGCCAGCAGTTCCCACGAGGGGGACACTGAAGCTTTCTTT.

This clonotype came up a few times. The chain carries TRBV24-1 and TRBJ1-2; D unclear. Germline loops: CDR1 KGHDR, CDR2 SFDVKD. Deletions cut 5 bases from V and 2 bases from J, with 8 bases between. This CDR3 spans 13 amino acids. The CDR3 DNA follows: TGTGCCACCAGTGCCGCAGGAAACTATGGCTACACCTTC. It codes for CATSAAGNYGYTF.

This clonotype was seen only a few times. The gene calls are TRBV30 and TRBJ1-1, with 8 bases aligning to TRBD1. The CDR3 length is 18 residues. V shed 0 bases and J 0 bases; nucleotides not matched to a gene: 12. Germline-derived CDR1 and CDR2 are GTSNPN and SVGIG (reference sequence). The CDR3 here is CAWSVRDRWDDLNTEAFF. As DNA, the CDR3 is TGTGCCTGGAGTGTTCGGGACAGGTGGGATGATTTGAACACTGAAGCTTTCTTT. Based on the CDR3 plus reference TRBV30 and TRBJ1-1, the full variable domain is SQTIHQWPATLVQPVGSPLSLECTVEGTSNPNLYWYRQAAGRGLQLLFYSVGIGQISSEVPQNLSASRPQDRQFILSSKKLLLSDSGFYLCAWSVRDRWDDLNTEAFFGQGTRLTVV.

The chain employs TRBV5-1 and TRBJ2-2; 8 bases match TRBD2. CDR3 length: 19 amino acids. Germline trimming cut 0 bases from V and 2 bases from J; bases unmatched to any gene: 12. The germline gives CDR1 SGHRS, CDR2 YFSETQ. CDR3 DNA sequence: TGCGCCAGCAGCTTGGCCTCTTTTAGCGGGACTGCCAACACCGGGGAGCTGTTTTTT. This gives the protein CASSLASFSGTANTGELFF.

A few counts support this clonotype. The chain recombines TRBV14 with TRBJ1-3; maybe TRBD1 (5 bases). This CDR3 has 13 residues. CDR1 is SGHDN and CDR2 is FVKESK in the germline V gene. Between the trimmed V and J ends, which lost 1 base and 6 bases, there was a span of 7 bases. The CDR3 bases are TGTGCCAGCAGCCAAGCCGGGGCAAACACCATATATTTT. Its translation: CASSQAGANTIYF.